The 5 T cell receptor beta chains presented below share a single source sample, sequenced in a study of cytomegalovirus exposure and HLA in healthy donors. Libraries were prepared by immunoSEQ multiplex PCR; TCRdb keeps only in-frame clonotypes and omits some of them. The sample lists 230,000 or so clones, 80% to 90% seen once, with 2.9% in the top ten. Sequencing used PBMCs. These receptors were obtained from a woman aged 18-29 years in good health and CMV-seronegative.

The chain has TRBV28 and TRBJ2-3; D is possibly TRBD2 (6 bases). Trimming removed 3 bases at V and 3 bases at J, with 25 bases between. There are 19 residues in the CDR3. Germline V gives CDR1 MDHEN, CDR2 SYDVKM. DNA of the CDR3: TGTGCCAGCAGTTTTCTGCTGGGAGGACCCCGGAGGATGACAGATACGCAGTATTTT. Translating gives CASSFLLGGPRRMTDTQYF.

V usage is TRBV5-1 and J usage is TRBJ2-5; 9 positions agree with TRBD2. Germline values: CDR1 SGHRS, CDR2 YFSETQ. The CDR3 runs 16 residues. Germline trimming cut 3 bases from V and 1 base from J; bases unmatched to any gene: 7. The CDR3 loop reads CASSSQAGGFQETQYF. CDR3 bases: TGCGCCAGCAGCTCGCAAGCGGGAGGATTCCAAGAGACCCAGTACTTC.

The chain is built from TRBV13 and TRBJ2-2, with a weak D call TRBD2 (5 bases). Trimming took 4 bases from V and 0 from J, leaving 21 bases between them. CDR3 length: 19 residues. Germline CDR1 PRHDT, CDR2 FYEKMQ (reference sequence). DNA for the CDR3: TGTGCCAGCAGCTCCAGAGGGCCGGACTGGGGATCGAACACCGGGGAGCTGTTTTTT. Encoded protein: CASSSRGPDWGSNTGELFF.

This clone was seen a few times. The genes are TRBV6-1 and TRBJ2-7; D is undetermined. Germline V gene data show CDR1 as MNHNS and CDR2 as SASEGT. V dropped 2 bases and J dropped 0 bases, with 11 bases sitting between them. The CDR3 sequence is 15 residues long. CDR3 coding DNA: TGTGCCAGCAGTGAATCCCTCGGTAGCTCCTACGAGCAGTACTTC. Translating it yields CASSESLGSSYEQYF.

CDR3: CATEAGTGGFNEQFF. The CDR3 region has the DNA TGTGCCACCGAGGCCGGGACAGGGGGATTCAATGAGCAGTTCTTC. The V gene is TRBV5-6, the J gene TRBJ2-1; 11 nucleotides match TRBD1. This CDR3 region has 15 residues. The V and J ends lost 9 bases and 6 bases, in that order; junction bases with no gene match: 11. The germline V gene encodes CDR1 SGHDT and CDR2 YYEEEE.